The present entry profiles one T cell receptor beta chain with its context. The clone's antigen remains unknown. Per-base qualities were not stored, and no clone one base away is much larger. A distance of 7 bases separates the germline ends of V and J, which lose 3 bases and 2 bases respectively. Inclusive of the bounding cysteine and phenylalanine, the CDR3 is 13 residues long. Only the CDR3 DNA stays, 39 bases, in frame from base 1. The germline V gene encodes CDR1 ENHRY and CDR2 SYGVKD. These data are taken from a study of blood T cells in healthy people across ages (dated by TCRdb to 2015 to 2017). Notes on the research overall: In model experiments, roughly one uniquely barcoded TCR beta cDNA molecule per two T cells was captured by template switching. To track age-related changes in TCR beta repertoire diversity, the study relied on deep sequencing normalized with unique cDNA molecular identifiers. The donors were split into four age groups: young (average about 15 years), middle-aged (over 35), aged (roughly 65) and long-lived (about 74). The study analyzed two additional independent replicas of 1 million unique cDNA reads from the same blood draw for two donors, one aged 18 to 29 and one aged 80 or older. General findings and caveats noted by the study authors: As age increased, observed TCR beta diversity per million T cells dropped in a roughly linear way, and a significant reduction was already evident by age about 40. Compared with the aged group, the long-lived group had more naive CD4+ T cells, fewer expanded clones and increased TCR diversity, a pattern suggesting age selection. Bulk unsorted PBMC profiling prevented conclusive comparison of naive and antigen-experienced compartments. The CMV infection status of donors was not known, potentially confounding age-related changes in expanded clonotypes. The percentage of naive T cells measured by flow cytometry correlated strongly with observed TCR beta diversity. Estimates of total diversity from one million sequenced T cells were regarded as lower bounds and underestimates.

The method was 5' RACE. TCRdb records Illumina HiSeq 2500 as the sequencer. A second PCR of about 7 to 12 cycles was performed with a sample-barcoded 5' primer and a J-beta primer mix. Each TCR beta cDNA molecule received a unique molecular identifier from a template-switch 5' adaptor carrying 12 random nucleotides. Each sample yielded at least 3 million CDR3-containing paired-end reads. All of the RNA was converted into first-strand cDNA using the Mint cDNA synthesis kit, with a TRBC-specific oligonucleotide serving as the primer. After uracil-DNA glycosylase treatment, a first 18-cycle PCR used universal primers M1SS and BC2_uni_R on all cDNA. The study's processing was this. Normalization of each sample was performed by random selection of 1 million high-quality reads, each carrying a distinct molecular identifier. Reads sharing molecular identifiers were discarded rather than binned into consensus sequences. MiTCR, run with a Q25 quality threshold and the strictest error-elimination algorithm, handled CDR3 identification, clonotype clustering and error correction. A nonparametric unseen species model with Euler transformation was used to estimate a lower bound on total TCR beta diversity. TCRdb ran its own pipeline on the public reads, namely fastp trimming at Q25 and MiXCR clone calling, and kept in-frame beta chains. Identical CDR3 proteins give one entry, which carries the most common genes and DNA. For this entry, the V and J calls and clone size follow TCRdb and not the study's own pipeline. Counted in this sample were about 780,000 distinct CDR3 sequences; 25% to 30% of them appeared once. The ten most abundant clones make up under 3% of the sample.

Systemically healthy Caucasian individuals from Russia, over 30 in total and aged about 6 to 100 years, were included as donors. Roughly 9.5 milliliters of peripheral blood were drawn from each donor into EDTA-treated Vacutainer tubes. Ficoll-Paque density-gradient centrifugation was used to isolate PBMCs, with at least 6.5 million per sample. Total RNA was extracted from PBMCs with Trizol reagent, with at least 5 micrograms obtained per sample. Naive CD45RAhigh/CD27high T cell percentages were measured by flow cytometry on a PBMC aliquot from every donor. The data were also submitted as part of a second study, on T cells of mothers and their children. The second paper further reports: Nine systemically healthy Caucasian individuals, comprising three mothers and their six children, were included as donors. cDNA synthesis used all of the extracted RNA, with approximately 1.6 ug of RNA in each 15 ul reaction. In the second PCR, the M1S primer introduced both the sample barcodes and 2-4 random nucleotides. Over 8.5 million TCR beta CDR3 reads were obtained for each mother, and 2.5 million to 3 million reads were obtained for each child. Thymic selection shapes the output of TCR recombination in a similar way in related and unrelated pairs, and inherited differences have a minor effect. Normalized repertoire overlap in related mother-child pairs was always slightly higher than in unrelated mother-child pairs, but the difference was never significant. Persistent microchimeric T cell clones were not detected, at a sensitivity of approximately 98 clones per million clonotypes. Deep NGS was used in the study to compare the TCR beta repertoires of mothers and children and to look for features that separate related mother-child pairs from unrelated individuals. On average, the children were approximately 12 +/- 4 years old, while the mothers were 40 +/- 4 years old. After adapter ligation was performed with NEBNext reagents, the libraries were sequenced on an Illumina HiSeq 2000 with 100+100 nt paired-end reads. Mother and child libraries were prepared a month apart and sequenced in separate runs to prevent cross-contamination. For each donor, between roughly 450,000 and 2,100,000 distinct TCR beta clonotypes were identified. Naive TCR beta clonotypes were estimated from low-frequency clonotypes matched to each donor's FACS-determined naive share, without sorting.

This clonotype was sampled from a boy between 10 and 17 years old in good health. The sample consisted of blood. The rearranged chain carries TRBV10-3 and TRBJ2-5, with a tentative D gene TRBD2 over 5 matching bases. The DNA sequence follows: TGTGCCATCAGTGACGGGGAGCAAGAGACCCAGTACTTC. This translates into CAISDGEQETQYF.